The 21 T cell receptor beta chains below come from one sample, sequenced in a study of blood T cell repertoires in COVID-19. Clones were sequenced by immunoSEQ multiplex PCR, and TCRdb holds only the in-frame ones, with some missing. The data show 170,000 or so clones, with about 86% seen just once and roughly 7% held by the top ten. The sequencing sample was made of peripheral blood. The receptors were gathered from a man aged 50 to 60 with active or convalescent COVID-19.

This rearrangement joins TRBV6-5 to TRBJ2-1; 7 bases match TRBD2. Germline loops: CDR1 MNHEY, CDR2 SVGAGI. The CDR3 sequence is 13 residues long. The V segment lost 6 bases and the J segment 6 bases; nucleotides outside the gene matches: 5. CDR3 DNA: TGTGCCAGCAGAGGACTAGTCCTCAATGAGCAGTTCTTC. Protein product: CASRGLVLNEQFF.

The chain has TRBV18 and TRBJ1-1; D ambiguous. CDR1 and CDR2 (germline): KGHSH, LQKENI. V was clipped by 4 bases and J by 5 bases, with 11 bases between them. CDR3 length: 13 amino acids. The CDR3 region is CASSLEDRTEAFF. CDR3 bases: TGTGCCAGCTCACTGGAGGATCGTACTGAAGCTTTCTTT.

V usage is TRBV7-9 and J usage is TRBJ1-3; 8 nucleotides line up with TRBD1. V shed 5 bases and J 4 bases; nucleotides not matched to a gene: 13. The CDR3 is 17 residues long. Germline CDR1 reads SEHNR; CDR2 reads FQNEAQ (reference sequence). This CDR3 is CASSTILSGTGGNTIYF. In DNA form, the CDR3 reads TGTGCCAGCAGCACCATACTATCCGGGACAGGAGGAAACACCATATATTTT.

The V and J genes are TRBV7-2 and TRBJ1-3; D gene unclear. The CDR3 loop spans 13 amino acids. Germline-derived CDR1 and CDR2 are SGHTA and FQGNSA. V was cut by 5 bases and J by 4 bases, with 9 bases left in between. In DNA form, the CDR3 reads TGTGCCAGCAGCACCACATCCGGAAACACCATATATTTT. Protein sequence: CASSTTSGNTIYF.

V is TRBV12-3 or TRBV12-4 and J is TRBJ1-1, with D perhaps matching TRBD1 (6 bases). The V end was cut by 5 bases, the J end by 3 bases, with 10 bases between. The CDR3 loop spans 13 amino acids. Here the CDR3 DNA reads TGTGCCAGCAGTCTGGACAGTTACACTGAAGCTTTCTTT. Amino acid sequence: CASSLDSYTEAFF.

The V gene is TRBV6-2 or TRBV6-3, the J gene TRBJ1-5; weak D call: TRBD1 (6 bases). The V end was cut by 0 bases, the J end by 1 base, with 16 bases between. The CDR3 totals 18 residues. Germline loops: CDR1 MNHEY, CDR2 SVGEGT. CDR3 coding DNA: TGTGCCAGCAGTTACTCGCCCCACTTTAGGGGGAGCAATCAGCCCCAGCATTTT. It encodes CASSYSPHFRGSNQPQHF.

In regard to this clone: Other DNA sequences within the sample encode an identical CDR3. The chain has TRBV15 and TRBJ1-4; D is undetermined. This CDR3 is 15 amino acids long. The germline CDR1 and CDR2 sequences are LNHNV and YYDKDF (reference sequence). With 0 bases removed from V and 6 bases from J, the gap between germline ends came to 11 bases. The CDR3 DNA is TGTGCCACCAGCAGAGATTGGGGAGGGCATGAAAAACTGTTTTTT. This translates into CATSRDWGGHEKLFF.

This chain joins TRBV4-2 and TRBJ2-7, with 9 bases identical to TRBD1. Trimming took 3 bases from V and 3 from J; bases not matched to a gene: 9. CDR1 is LGHNA and CDR2 is YNFKEQ in the germline V gene. The CDR3 is made up of 16 amino acids. This CDR3 reads CASSQGQGSSRYEQYF. CDR3 coding DNA: TGTGCCAGCAGCCAGGGACAGGGATCCTCCCGCTACGAGCAGTACTTC.

The table lists this clone with a few counts. The chain has TRBV18 and TRBJ1-2; weak D call: TRBD1 (6 bases). Germline CDR1 and CDR2: KGHSH and LQKENI. V lost 3 bases, J lost 1 base, and 12 bases lay in between. The CDR3 runs 15 residues. CDR3 sequence: CASSPRTANNYGYTF. CDR3 sequence (DNA): TGTGCCAGCTCACCGCGGACAGCTAATAACTATGGCTACACCTTC.

This clone came up once. The chain has TRBV27 and TRBJ1-5; tentative D call: TRBD1 (5 bases). CDR1 is MNHEY and CDR2 is SMNVEV in the germline V gene (reference sequence). CDR3 length: 14 residues. The V gene lost 4 bases and the J gene lost 6 bases, with 13 bases spanning the gap. The CDR3 spells CASSSLGGFQPQHF. DNA of the CDR3: TGTGCCAGCAGTTCACTGGGGGGATTTCAGCCCCAGCATTTT.

The V gene is TRBV7-2, the J gene TRBJ1-5, with D possibly being TRBD1 (5 bases). V was clipped by 4 bases and J by 3 bases, with 10 bases between them. CDR3 length: 14 residues. Germline V gives CDR1 SGHTA, CDR2 FQGNSA. For the CDR3, the DNA is TGTGCCAGCAGCTCTGACAGCTACAATCAGCCCCAGCATTTT. It codes for CASSSDSYNQPQHF.

This chain links TRBV7-8 with TRBJ1-2; the D gene is possibly TRBD1 (6 bases). This CDR3 is 16 amino acids long. Germline V lookup: CDR1 SGHVS, CDR2 FQNEAQ. V was trimmed by 1 base and J by 5 bases, leaving 17 bases between them. CDR3 in amino acids: CASSLGETGLGYGYTF. In DNA form, the CDR3 reads TGTGCCAGCAGCTTAGGGGAGACAGGCCTTGGTTATGGCTACACCTTC.

V gene TRBV6-5 combines with J gene TRBJ1-5, with D possibly TRBD1 on 5 matching bases. The CDR3 is made up of 14 amino acids. The germline CDR1 and CDR2 sequences are MNHEY and SVGAGI. V lost 2 bases to trimming and J lost 6 bases, with 11 bases between them. CDR3 nucleotides: TGTGCCAGCAGTTACAGGGGAATTGGTCAGCCCCAGCATTTT. Translated, it gives CASSYRGIGQPQHF.

This chain joins TRBV25-1 and TRBJ2-5, with 9 bases lining up with TRBD1. J lost 0 bases, V lost 3 bases, and 5 bases had no gene match. This CDR3 is built from 16 residues. CDR1 is MGHDK, CDR2 SYGVNS, per germline. CDR3 DNA: TGTGCCAGCAGTGATATTGGACAGGGGCACCAAGAGACCCAGTACTTC. This gives the protein CASSDIGQGHQETQYF.

The chain recombines TRBV6-5 with TRBJ1-2; D remains ambiguous. The CDR3 loop spans 13 amino acids. Germline CDR1 is MNHEY and CDR2 is SVGAGI. The germline V and J ends were trimmed by 5 bases and 6 bases, with 13 bases remaining between them. The chain's CDR3 is CASSREGANGYTF. CDR3 bases: TGTGCCAGCAGTCGAGAGGGCGCGAATGGCTACACCTTC.

This clone was seen just once. The chain has TRBV24-1 and TRBJ2-5; unclear D gene. The CDR3 extends over 14 amino acids. V lost 3 bases to trimming and J lost 2 bases, with 9 bases between them. Looked up from germline, CDR1 is KGHDR and CDR2 is SFDVKD. The CDR3 nucleotides read TGTGCCACCAGTGATACTGACAAGCAAGAGACCCAGTACTTC. Protein sequence: CATSDTDKQETQYF.

This clone was recorded only once. The chain employs TRBV12-3 or TRBV12-4 and TRBJ1-2; a possible D gene is TRBD1 (5 bases). V lost 1 base to trimming and J lost 8 bases, with 8 bases between them. The CDR3 runs 12 residues. Here the CDR3 DNA reads TGTGCCAGCAGTTTAGGACAGAGGGGCTACACCTTC. Translating gives CASSLGQRGYTF.

The chain couples TRBV4-1 to TRBJ2-1, with D tentatively TRBD2 (6 bases). The germline gives CDR1 MGHRA, CDR2 YSYEKL. The V gene lost 0 bases and the J gene lost 5 bases, with 17 bases spanning the gap. This CDR3 has 17 amino acids. This CDR3 reads CASSQERGGVDNNEQFF. CDR3 sequence (DNA): TGCGCCAGCAGCCAAGAACGGGGCGGGGTGGATAACAATGAGCAGTTCTTC.

The chain joins TRBV7-2 to TRBJ2-7; a possible D gene is TRBD2 (6 bases). Germline assignment: CDR1 SGHTA and CDR2 FQGNSA. The V end was cut by 4 bases, the J end by 0 bases, with 13 bases between. CDR3 size: 15 residues. CDR3 sequence: CASSSTGTGSYEQYF. The CDR3, as DNA: TGTGCCAGCAGCTCGACCGGGACTGGCTCCTACGAGCAGTACTTC.

V gene TRBV5-1 combines with J gene TRBJ2-3; perhaps TRBD1 as D (5 bases). This CDR3 is built from 14 residues. The V gene lost 2 bases and the J gene lost 2 bases, with 9 bases spanning the gap. Germline-derived CDR1 and CDR2 are SGHRS and YFSETQ. The CDR3 DNA reads as TGCGCCAGCAGCTTCCAGGGATCCACAGATACGCAGTATTTT. Protein sequence: CASSFQGSTDTQYF.

This clone was picked up one time. The chain recombines TRBV6-5 with TRBJ1-5; D gene unclear. CDR3 size: 12 residues. V lost 6 bases and J 5 bases, leaving 8 bases between the germline ends. Germline CDR1 reads MNHEY; CDR2 reads SVGAGI. CDR3: CASSPTDQPQHF. As DNA, the CDR3 is TGTGCCAGCAGCCCGACTGATCAGCCCCAGCATTTT.